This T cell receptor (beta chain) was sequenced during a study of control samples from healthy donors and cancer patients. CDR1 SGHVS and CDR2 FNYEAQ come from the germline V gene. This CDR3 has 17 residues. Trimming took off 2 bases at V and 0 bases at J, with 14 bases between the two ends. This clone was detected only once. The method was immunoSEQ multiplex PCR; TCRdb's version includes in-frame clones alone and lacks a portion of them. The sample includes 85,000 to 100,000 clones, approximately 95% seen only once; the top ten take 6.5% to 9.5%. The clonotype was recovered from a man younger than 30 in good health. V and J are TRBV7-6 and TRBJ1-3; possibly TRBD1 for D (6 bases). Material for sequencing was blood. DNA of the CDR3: TGTGCCAGCAGCTTAACCCCCACAGGGTCCTCTGGAAACACCATATATTTT. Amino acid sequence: CASSLTPTGSSGNTIYF. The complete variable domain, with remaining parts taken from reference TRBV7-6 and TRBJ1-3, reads GAGVSQSPRYKVTKRGQDVALRCDPISGHVSLYWYRQALGQGPEFLTYFNYEAQQDKSGLPNDRFSAERPEGSISTLTIQRTEQRDSAMYRCASSLTPTGSSGNTIYFGEGSWLTVV.